What follows is one T cell receptor (beta chain) and its context. Its antigen is unknown. All of the isolated RNA was reverse transcribed, so expressed TCRB transcripts were sequenced. Sequencing was performed with immunoSEQ multiplex PCR; in TCRdb, only in-frame clones are kept and a portion is missing. The data contain about 290,000 clones, around 7.8% of them singletons. This sample was taken from a study of beta chain features in type 1 diabetes. Each donor gave one heparinised blood draw averaging around 0.12 L. Study-wide findings and caveats: Equally in patients and controls, PCR might preferentially amplify shorter templates.

Germline V CDR1 and CDR2: MDHEN, SYDVKM. The V end lost 2 bases, the J end lost 8 bases, and 9 bases lay between the germline ends. This CDR3 spans 12 amino acids. This rearrangement joins TRBV28 to TRBJ1-2; D is unclear. This clonotype originated in a woman in her late teens or twenties in good health. The material sequenced was central memory CD4+ T cells from blood. DNA for the CDR3: TGTGCCAGCAGTTTAGCCAGAGGAGGCTACACCTTC. Amino acid sequence: CASSLARGGYTF.